This TCR beta chain comes out of a study of blood T cell repertoires in COVID-19. On the study more broadly: There were acute and convalescent COVID-19 samples, and they came from the United States, Italy and Spain.

Methods used by the authors: Amplification of reference gene primers was used by the study to estimate nucleated cell counts. Libraries were prepared by immunoSEQ multiplex PCR; TCRdb keeps only in-frame clonotypes and omits some of them. For V, J and clone size, that table is used; D and trimming come from the DNA. In the table there are approximately 410,000 clones, about nine tenths of which are singletons. The CDR3 totals 14 residues. The germline CDR1 and CDR2 sequences are MNHEY and SMNVEV (reference sequence). Trimming took off 2 bases at V and 4 bases at J, with 11 bases between the two ends. About this clone itself: The sample has other DNA sequences that encode this CDR3 too.

This rearrangement joins TRBV27 to TRBJ1-1; maybe TRBD1 (5 bases). The specimen was peripheral blood. The TCR sequence derives from a woman aged 30 to 39 with active or convalescent COVID-19. The CDR3 sequence is CASSLGGAGTEAFF. The CDR3 nucleotides are TGTGCCAGCAGTTTAGGCGGGGCTGGCACTGAAGCTTTCTTT.